The clone carrying this T cell receptor (beta chain) was counted a few times. Its target is not known. The sample belongs to a study of T-cell memory formation after mild COVID-19. MiXCR, applied by TCRdb to the 5' RACE reads, yields one record per CDR3 protein. Here the sample spans 380,000 or so distinct CDR3 sequences, approximately 14% being singletons. The V end was cut by 2 bases, the J end by 6 bases, with 13 bases between. The CDR3 loop spans 14 amino acids. CDR1 is DFQATT and CDR2 is SNEGSKA in the germline V gene (reference sequence). Study observations and caveats: Clones from the second wave (peaking day 37) had unconfirmed SARS-CoV-2 specificity.

This sequence was found in a man aged 18 to 29 who had mild COVID-19 (a few samples of this study predate the infection). Cell type and time point are not known. The chain is built from TRBV20-1 and TRBJ1-4; D remains ambiguous. Sequenced: PBMCs or a T cell subset sorted from them (not recorded which). In DNA form, the CDR3 reads TGCAGTGCTAGAACACCGGAGGGCGATGAAAAACTGTTTTTT. Amino acid sequence: CSARTPEGDEKLFF.